A single sample is the source of the 11 T cell receptor beta chains below, sequenced in a study of neurological immune-mediated disorders. TCRdb re-called the 5' RACE reads with MiXCR, one entry per CDR3 protein. In the table there are fewer than 80,000 distinct CDR3 sequences, around 5.2% of which are singletons. The sequenced material came from PBMCs. The receptors stem from a young woman with multiple sclerosis.

This clonotype was observed many times. The V call is TRBV7-2, the J call TRBJ2-7, with D unresolved. Per the germline V gene, CDR1 is SGHTA and CDR2 is FQGNSA. The CDR3 runs 13 residues. The V and J ends lost 3 bases and 6 bases respectively, with 12 bases between them. The CDR3 DNA reads TGTGCCAGCAGCTTCGACGTCTCCGCCGAGCAGTACTTC. This gives the protein CASSFDVSAEQYF.

The table lists this clonotype with many counts. The chain couples TRBV12-2 to TRBJ1-5; the table's D call, TRBD1, has no DNA check behind it. TRBV12-2 is assigned pseudogene status. This CDR3 comprises 19 residues. CDR3: CASRLVTGTVKVSNQPQHF. CDR3 DNA sequence: TGTGCAAGTCGCTTAGTTACAGGGACTGTCAAAGTGAGCAATCAGCCCCAGCATTTT.

This clonotype was detected many times. V is TRBV20-1 and J is TRBJ2-1; no clear D gene. The germline V and J ends were trimmed by 0 bases and 2 bases, with 11 bases remaining between them. Germline CDR1 is DFQATT and CDR2 is SNEGSKA (reference sequence). The CDR3 contains 15 residues. CDR3 nucleotides: TGCAGTGCTAGAGATCTTCCGGAACCCTACAATGAGCAGTTCTTC. This gives the protein CSARDLPEPYNEQFF.

There are many counts of this clonotype. J is TRBJ2-1 and V is TRBV20-1; D unresolved. Germline CDR1 and CDR2: DFQATT and SNEGSKA (reference sequence). V shed 7 bases and J shed 2 bases, with 9 bases lying between them. The CDR3 contains 12 residues. CDR3 sequence (DNA): TGCAGTGTTCGGACCACCTACAATGAGCAGTTCTTC. It translates to CSVRTTYNEQFF.

This clonotype was picked up many times. The chain joins TRBV18 to TRBJ1-1; D call uncertain. V lost 6 bases and J 0 bases, leaving 8 bases between the germline ends. Germline V gene sequence: CDR1 KGHSH, CDR2 LQKENI. This CDR3 region has 13 residues. The CDR3 DNA reads TGTGCCAGCTCCATCGACATGAACACTGAAGCTTTCTTT. Protein sequence: CASSIDMNTEAFF.

In its sample, this clonotype was seen many times. The chain is built from TRBV7-6 and TRBJ2-5; TRBD1 agrees at 8 bases. The V and J ends lost 1 base and 14 bases, in that order; junction bases with no gene match: 6. Germline V gene data show CDR1 as SGHVS and CDR2 as FNYEAQ. This CDR3 contains 12 residues. The DNA of the CDR3 is TGTGCCAGCAGCTTAGGGTCGGGACAGGCCTACTTC. Its protein product is CASSLGSGQAYF.

In this sample, this clonotype turned up many times. J is TRBJ2-1 and V is TRBV5-1; 9 nucleotides align to TRBD1. In germline, CDR1 is SGHRS, CDR2 YFSETQ. V was pared by 0 bases and J by 5 bases, with 6 bases of the junction left unmatched. CDR3 length equals 16 residues. CDR3 DNA: TGCGCCAGCAGCTTGGGACTAGGACAGGGGAACAATGAGCAGTTCTTC. This sequence encodes CASSLGLGQGNNEQFF.

This clonotype was counted ten times or more. V gene TRBV10-3 combines with J gene TRBJ2-2; no clear D. The V end was cut by 7 bases, the J end by 2 bases, with 5 bases between. CDR1 is ENHRY, CDR2 SYGVKD, per germline. This CDR3 has 12 amino acids. The chain's CDR3 is CAIMTNTGELFF. In DNA, the CDR3 is TGTGCCATCATGACCAACACCGGGGAGCTGTTTTTT.

This clonotype was observed a handful of times. The chain combines TRBV7-2 with TRBJ2-3, with D hard to call. This CDR3 region has 13 residues. The V and J ends lost 0 bases and 3 bases respectively, with 4 bases between them. Germline loops: CDR1 SGHTA, CDR2 FQGNSA. CDR3 nucleotides: TGTGCCAGCAGCTTAGCGAGAACAGATACGCAGTATTTT. Encoded protein: CASSLARTDTQYF.

This clonotype was seen ten or more times. The V gene is TRBV12-3 or TRBV12-4, the J gene TRBJ1-4; 8 positions match TRBD1. The CDR3 extends over 16 amino acids. The V gene end was trimmed by 3 bases and the J gene end by 1 base; junction bases not matched to a gene: 4. CDR3 region: CASSLSGGRTNEKLFF. CDR3 coding DNA: TGTGCCAGCAGTTTGTCAGGGGGCAGAACTAATGAAAAACTGTTTTTT.

The rearrangement links TRBV6-6 to TRBJ1-1; unclear D gene. Between the trimmed V and J ends, which lost 0 bases and 7 bases, there was a span of 15 bases. The germline V gene has CDR1 MNHNY and CDR2 SVGAGI (reference sequence). The CDR3 loop spans 15 amino acids. Here the CDR3 reads CASSYSNLWQLEAFF. The CDR3 nucleotides read TGTGCCAGCAGTTACTCGAATCTTTGGCAGCTTGAAGCTTTCTTT.